The 3 T cell receptor beta chains presented below share a single source sample, sequenced in a study of a mutant IDH1 vaccine in newly diagnosed glioma. Time point noted: week 11, during vaccination. Vaccine doses each comprised 300 ug of mutant IDH1 20-mer peptide, with topical imiquimod. Sequenced by immunoSEQ multiplex PCR; TCRdb stores in-frame clones only, minus some. There are 50,000 to 60,000 clones in the sample; roughly 90% occur only once, and approximately 2.5% lies in the top ten. These receptors' targets are unknown. This specimen was PBMCs, taken from a glioma patient whose treatment included an IDH1 peptide vaccine. The receptors were sampled from a man aged 50 to 60 with glioma.

The chain couples TRBV6-6 to TRBJ1-1; no definite D call. The germline CDR1 and CDR2 sequences are MNHNY and SVGAGI (reference sequence). The V end lost 8 bases, the J end lost 0 bases, and 13 bases lay between the germline ends. This CDR3 contains 14 residues. The CDR3 bases are TGTGCCAGCCTGAGGACTGGCATGAACACTGAAGCTTTCTTT. It is translated as CASLRTGMNTEAFF.

Only a few counts were recorded for this clone. The chain carries TRBV6-5 and TRBJ1-5; a possible D gene is TRBD1 (5 bases). Trimming cost V 6 bases and J 4 bases, with 13 bases left between them. Germline values: CDR1 MNHEY, CDR2 SVGAGI. The CDR3 covers 14 residues. CDR3 in DNA: TGTGCCAGCAGCAGGGATTGGGGTAATCAGCCCCAGCATTTT. Translation: CASSRDWGNQPQHF.

V usage is TRBV11-2 and J usage is TRBJ2-2; D unresolved. The CDR3 length is 14 residues. Deletions cut 7 bases from V and 5 bases from J, with 14 bases between. CDR1 is SGHAT and CDR2 is FQNNGV in the germline V gene. The CDR3 loop reads CASTPREQTGELFF. DNA for the CDR3: TGTGCCAGCACCCCTCGAGAACAGACCGGGGAGCTGTTTTTT.